This TCR beta chain was recovered during a study of T cell repertoires in cytomegalovirus infection. For the study at large: Indications of both CMV infection and matching HLA type were provided by public TCR beta signatures. Whole-study findings and limits: What dominated the ex vivo response were HLA-C-restricted CMV-specific TCR beta clonotypes. Individuals carrying CMV plus the relevant HLA were identified by cumulative frequency of public TCR beta families.

V shed 2 bases, J shed 4 bases, and the junction held 10 bases outside the gene matches. Germline CDR1 MGHDK, CDR2 SYGVNS. This CDR3 has 17 amino acids. From the reads, TCRdb called clonotypes with MiXCR, one entry per CDR3 protein. Among more than 650,000 distinct CDR3 sequences, less than 40% were seen once, and the ten largest hold around 2.6%. For this clonotype: Its target is not known.

The gene calls are TRBV25-1 and TRBJ2-1, with 8 bases aligning to TRBD1. Sequenced: PBMCs. The sequence derives from a human donor in good health (CMV status not recorded). Some clones in this sample may be carry-over from other donors' samples. The DNA for the CDR3 is TGTGCCAGCAGTGAACTGGACAGGGTTGGGATATACAATGAGCAGTTCTTC. Protein sequence: CASSELDRVGIYNEQFF. The whole variable domain, remainder taken from reference TRBV25-1 and TRBJ2-1, is EADIYQTPRYLVIGTGKKITLECSQTMGHDKMYWYQQDPGMELHLIHYSYGVNSTEKGDLSSESTVSRIRTEHFPLTLESARPSHTSQYLCASSELDRVGIYNEQFFGPGTRLTVL.